Listed below are T cell receptor beta chains from one sample, sequenced in a study of shared clonotypes between healthy human individuals. Method: immunoSEQ multiplex PCR; TCRdb's copy keeps in-frame clones and lacks some. The repertoire holds 1,500,000 or so clones, about 98.5% seen once, with approximately 0.4% in the top ten. The sequenced sample was naive CD4+ T cells sorted from blood. The origin of the receptors is a man younger than 40 in good health. CDR3s include the opening cysteine and the closing phenylalanine or tryptophan. D genes are given only for firm matches. Size values are once, few and many counts, or a class for expanded clones, and some rows have none.

d_gene	v_gene	abundance	j_gene	CDR3nt	CDR3aa
TRBD1	TRBV5-1	NA	TRBJ1-2	TGCGCCAGCAGCTCTGATCAGGGGGAGGCTGGCTACACCTTC	CASSSDQGEAGYTF
NA	TRBV4-2	once	TRBJ2-7	TGTGCCAGCAGCCAAGATCCGGCTGACGAGCAGTACTTC	CASSQDPADEQYF
NA	TRBV30	NA	TRBJ2-7	TGTGCCTGGAGGGGACACTCCTCCTACGAGCAGTACTTC	CAWRGHSSYEQYF
NA	TRBV5-1	NA	TRBJ2-5	TGCGCCAGCAGCTTGGCCGGGGGAGTAGAGACCCAGTACTTC	CASSLAGGVETQYF
NA	TRBV29-1	once	TRBJ2-3	TGCAGCTCCTCTCGGGAGACTAGGGGATCTAGCACAGATACGCAGTATTTT	CSSSRETRGSSTDTQYF
TRBD1	TRBV28	once	TRBJ1-5	TGTGCCAGCAGTTTACTTCAGGGGGCCTTAAGCCATCAGCCCCAGCATTTT	CASSLLQGALSHQPQHF
TRBD2	TRBV5-1	NA	TRBJ2-2	TGCGCCAGCAGCTTGTATTGGGCGGGAGCAAACACCGGGGAGCTGTTTTTT	CASSLYWAGANTGELFF
NA	TRBV2	NA	TRBJ2-1	TGTGCCAGCAGTGCCCGTCTAGCGCGGTACAATGAGCAGTTCTTC	CASSARLARYNEQFF
TRBD2	TRBV11-2	once	TRBJ2-1	TGTGCCAGCAGCTTGGGACTAGCCCATGAGCAGTTCTTC	CASSLGLAHEQFF
NA	TRBV6-5	NA	TRBJ2-7	TGTGCCAGCAGAGCCCTACTGGGCGTATCCTACGAGCAGTACTTC	CASRALLGVSYEQYF
TRBD1	TRBV5-6	once	TRBJ2-4	TGTGCCAGCAGCTTGCCTGGACAGGGACAGGGCCAACAGTACTTC	CASSLPGQGQGQQYF
TRBD2	TRBV5-4	NA	TRBJ2-5	TGTGCCAGCAGCTTGGCTTGGGCTAGCGGGAGGTCCCGAGAGACCCAGTACTTC	CASSLAWASGRSRETQYF
NA	TRBV27	NA	TRBJ2-5	TGTGCCAGCAGTAATCAGGTGGCCCAGTACTTC	CASSNQVAQYF
TRBD1	TRBV5-8	NA	TRBJ2-4	TGTGCCAGCAGCTTGAACAGGGGGAACATTCAGTACTTC	CASSLNRGNIQYF
NA	TRBV5-1	NA	TRBJ1-1	TGCGCCAGCAGCTTGGTTGGACACTTCACTGAAGCTTTCTTT	CASSLVGHFTEAFF
TRBD1	TRBV27	NA	TRBJ2-6	TGTGCCAGCTACCTTCGAGGGACAGGAGTTTTCTCTGGGGCCAACGTCCTGACTTTC	CASYLRGTGVFSGANVLTF
NA	TRBV7-9	NA	TRBJ1-1	TGTGCCAGCAGCCCCCGAGCGGGGGGCGCGGGTCCCCCTGAAGCTTTCTTT	CASSPRAGGAGPPEAFF
NA	TRBV6-5	NA	TRBJ2-7	TGTGCCAGCAGTCAGGGGATGAACTACGAGCAGTACTTC	CASSQGMNYEQYF
NA	TRBV5-5	NA	TRBJ1-2	TGTGCCAGCAGCTTGGTGGTGCGACTTGGGGGCTACACCTTC	CASSLVVRLGGYTF
NA	TRBV6-1	NA	TRBJ1-2	TGTGCCAGCAGTGATCCGACGGATGGCTACACCTTC	CASSDPTDGYTF
TRBD2	TRBV19	NA	TRBJ2-1	TGTGCCAGTAGCATGGGGCTAGCGGGAGCTCGGCAGTTCTTC	CASSMGLAGARQFF
NA	TRBV21-1	NA	TRBJ2-7	TGTGCCAACTCGACTAGCGACGAGCAGTACTTC	CANSTSDEQYF
NA	TRBV2	NA	TRBJ2-1	TGTGCCCGTACGGGACCCGCGGAAGATGAGCAGTTCTTC	CARTGPAEDEQFF
TRBD1	TRBV5-4	NA	TRBJ1-2	TGTGCCAGCAGCTTAGGGGATTTTGGAGGGGGCGCCGATGGCTACACCTTC	CASSLGDFGGGADGYTF
TRBD1	TRBV18	NA	TRBJ1-4	TGTGCCAGCTCACGAACAGGGGCCACTAATGAAAAACTGTTTTTT	CASSRTGATNEKLFF
NA	TRBV5-6	NA	TRBJ2-3	TGTGCCAGCAGCTTGAGGGAGACCACAGATACGCAGTATTTT	CASSLRETTDTQYF
TRBD1	TRBV29-1	NA	TRBJ2-4	TGCAGCGTTGAACTCGTGGACAGGTCCAAAAACATTCAGTACTTC	CSVELVDRSKNIQYF
NA	TRBV7-8	NA	TRBJ1-2	TGTGCCAGCAGCCCAGGGACTCCTTATGGCTACACCTTC	CASSPGTPYGYTF
NA	TRBV5-5	NA	TRBJ2-1	TGTGCCAGCAGTGTGGGGTCTACTCAGTTCTTC	CASSVGSTQFF
NA	TRBV28	NA	TRBJ2-5	TGTGCCAGCAGCCTATTTAAGAGGGAAGAGACCCAGTACTTC	CASSLFKREETQYF
NA	TRBV29-1	NA	TRBJ1-2	TGCAGCTTCCGGGACATAGTTTACGGCTACACCTTC	CSFRDIVYGYTF
TRBD2	TRBV5-1	NA	TRBJ2-7	TGCGCCAGCAGTGGGACTAGCGGCACCTACGAGCAGTACTTC	CASSGTSGTYEQYF
NA	TRBV28	NA	TRBJ2-3	TGTGCCAGCAGTTTAGGCGGAATCACAGATACGCAGTATTTT	CASSLGGITDTQYF
NA	TRBV27	NA	TRBJ2-2	TGTGCCAGCAGTCCCACGTTCTTACCCGGGGAGCTGTTTTTT	CASSPTFLPGELFF
NA	TRBV28	NA	TRBJ2-7	TGTGCCAGCAGACCCCGGGGCCCTTGGGAGCAGTACTTC	CASRPRGPWEQYF
TRBD2	TRBV9	NA	TRBJ2-1	TGTGCCAGCAGCTACTTTAGCGGGAGGGCCTCCTACAATGAGCAGTTCTTC	CASSYFSGRASYNEQFF
NA	TRBV5-1	once	TRBJ2-7	TGCGCCAGCAGCTTAGCGGGTTTCTCCTACGAGCAGTACTTC	CASSLAGFSYEQYF
NA	TRBV6-5	NA	TRBJ2-7	TGTGCCAGCAGTCCAGACTTGACCTACGAGCAGTACTTC	CASSPDLTYEQYF
NA	TRBV18	NA	TRBJ1-1	TGTGCCAGCTCACCAATAACAGGGTCAGGGAAAGCTTTCTTT	CASSPITGSGKAFF
NA	TRBV5-1	NA	TRBJ2-5	TGCGCCAGCAGCTCCACCAAAGGGATACAAGAGACCCAGTACTTC	CASSSTKGIQETQYF
NA	TRBV7-3	NA	TRBJ2-1	TGTGCCAGCAGCTTATTGTCTACTGGGAATGAGCAGTTCTTC	CASSLLSTGNEQFF
TRBD2	TRBV7-9	NA	TRBJ2-7	TGTGCCAGCAGCACTGGCGCACTAGCGGGAGTTAGAGGCGAGCAGTACTTC	CASSTGALAGVRGEQYF
TRBD2	TRBV7-8	NA	TRBJ2-7	TGTGCCAGCAGCTTAGCGTCTGGGGGGGGTCCCCTTTACGAGCAGTACTTC	CASSLASGGGPLYEQYF
TRBD1	TRBV7-6	NA	TRBJ2-7	TGTGCCAGCAGCTTAGACAGGGGTTGGCACGAGCAGTACTTC	CASSLDRGWHEQYF
NA	TRBV11-3	NA	TRBJ2-1	TGTGCCAGCAGCTTTGACCGGAACAATGAGCAGTTCTTC	CASSFDRNNEQFF